This T cell receptor beta chain appears in the sequencing data of a study of blood T cell repertoires in COVID-19 (dated by TCRdb to the early 2020s). Some background on the complete study: Samples from collaborators originated in the United States, Italy and Spain and spanned both the acute and convalescent phases of COVID-19. The material from the prospective study consisted of cDNA or gDNA derived from T cells, B-cell-depleted T cells, or PBMCs. Subjects who had been exposed to COVID-19, were actively infected with it, or had recovered from it provided the deeply sampled blood TCRbeta repertoires that made up the dataset. A freely available public database, intended as a resource for researchers studying the immune response to SARS-CoV-2, is where the repertoires were released. Samples came from the ongoing ImmuneRACE study (first 160 participants) plus 1,254 subjects from 6 global collaborators. Nearly every sample came with metadata listing a de-identified subject ID, COVID-19 status, age in years and sex. HLA class I and class II types, where available, came from metadata supplied by the sample provider rather than from assay-based typing. General study outcomes and caveats: Clinical and demographic metadata were provided uncurated, with the amount varying by source and participant.

The immunoSEQ Assay, a bias-controlled multiplex PCR, was used to amplify TCRbeta CDR3 regions from genomic DNA. In the authors' own workflow: The number of nucleated cells in each sample was estimated from the amplification of reference gene primers within the assay. To quantify the absolute abundance of each unique TCRbeta CDR3 rearrangement, sequence reads were collapsed and filtered. Productive Simpson clonality was computed per sample as the square root of Simpson's diversity index over productive rearrangements. TCRdb took this table from immuneACCESS and kept in-frame rearrangements with V and J called. Such tables lack part of the clones; where checked against another copy, unresolved V genes explain under half of the gap, and the rest is unexplained. From that table come the V and J calls and clone size; the DNA was used to work out D and trimming. The sample contains about 200,000 clones, 85% of them found a single time. The ten most abundant clones make up around a sixth of the sample.

In the prospective study, participants were about 18 to 95 years old, resided in about two dozen geographic areas of the United States, and were enrolled through a virtual design. In the prospective study, cohorts were assigned on the basis of participant-reported clinical history obtained from a screening survey and a study questionnaire. For ImmuneRACE Cohort 3, a participant was defined as recovered based on two consecutive negative NP/OP PCR tests, clearance by a healthcare professional, or resolution of symptoms. In the prospective study, whole blood, serum and a nasopharyngeal or oropharyngeal swab were collected from each participant by mobile phlebotomists. Over a 2-month period, participants in the prospective study had the option of providing additional blood draws and questionnaires. Before DNA extraction, blood samples from the prospective study were shipped at room temperature or frozen.

The CDR3 contains 15 residues, cysteine and phenylalanine counted. CDR3 DNA is the only sequence kept; it has 45 bases, read in frame from the first base. From the germline V gene, CDR1 is MNHEY and CDR2 is SVGAGI. V trim: 2 bases; J trim: 5 bases; unmatched bases: 6. As to this clone: Its recognized antigen is unknown. No base-level quality is on record; no much larger clone is a single base apart.

The receptor comes from a middle-aged man who had recovered from COVID-19. The rearranged chain carries TRBV6-5 and TRBJ2-7; a stretch of 10 junction bases matches TRBD1. The sample comprised PBMCs or T cells enriched from blood (not recorded which). The nucleotide sequence is given as TGTGCCAGCAGTTACCCCGGGACAGGGGTCCACGAGCAGTACTTC. It translates as CASSYPGTGVHEQYF.